These T cell receptor beta chains were read from a single sample in a study of blood T cell repertoires in COVID-19. Sequenced by immunoSEQ multiplex PCR; TCRdb stores in-frame clones only, minus some. The sample gives 200,000 to 300,000 clones, 83% of which show up once; more than 5% is in the top ten. Input material: peripheral blood. Receptor source: a human donor in a cohort sampled during active COVID-19. Each CDR3 is given with its conserved first and last residue. A D gene is named only where the DNA matches it firmly. Expanded clones get a size class; other rows say once, few or many, or leave the size out.

V gene,CDR3 length,J gene,D gene,clone size,CDR3 protein,CDR3 DNA
TRBV7-2,15,TRBJ2-3,.,.,CASSRGGGRADTQYF,TGTGCCAGCAGCCGCGGAGGGGGGAGGGCAGATACGCAGTATTTT
TRBV10-3,17,TRBJ2-7,TRBD1,.,CAISDSSGTGGNYEQYF,TGTGCCATCAGTGACTCATCCGGGACAGGGGGCAATTACGAGCAGTACTTC
TRBV2,13,TRBJ1-5,.,.,CASGQRFNQPQHF,TGTGCCTCGGGACAAAGATTCAATCAGCCCCAGCATTTT
TRBV5-1,17,TRBJ2-1,TRBD2,.,CASSTASGGGSYNEQFF,TGCGCCAGCAGTACCGCTAGCGGGGGAGGCTCCTACAATGAGCAGTTCTTC
TRBV5-1,13,TRBJ1-1,.,.,CASSPKQHTEAFF,TGCGCCAGCAGCCCGAAACAGCACACTGAAGCTTTCTTT
TRBV3-1/TRBV3-2,14,TRBJ1-4,TRBD1,.,CASSQGRGLEKLFF,TGTGCCAGCAGCCAAGGGAGGGGGCTTGAAAAACTGTTTTTT
TRBV5-1,15,TRBJ2-7,TRBD2,.,CASSKRQGLADEQYF,TGCGCCAGCAGCAAGAGGCAGGGACTAGCAGACGAGCAGTACTTC
TRBV25-1,15,TRBJ2-1,TRBD1,.,CASSGRQGSYNEQFF,TGTGCCAGCAGTGGTCGACAGGGATCTTACAATGAGCAGTTCTTC
TRBV6-4,15,TRBJ2-1,TRBD1,.,CASSRQGAKDDEQFF,TGTGCCAGCAGCCGACAGGGGGCGAAGGATGATGAGCAGTTCTTC
TRBV11-1,13,TRBJ1-1,.,.,CASSHEVNTEAFF,TGTGCCAGCAGCCACGAGGTGAACACTGAAGCTTTCTTT
TRBV5-1,16,TRBJ1-1,.,.,CASSLAGQIMNTEAFF,TGCGCCAGCAGCTTGGCGGGACAAATAATGAACACTGAAGCTTTCTTT
TRBV9,15,TRBJ1-6,.,.,CASSVAQGQNSPLHF,TGTGCCAGCAGCGTAGCTCAGGGGCAGAATTCACCCCTCCACTTT
TRBV28,14,TRBJ1-4,.,.,CASSSTGDGEKLFF,TGTGCCAGCAGCTCGACAGGCGATGGAGAAAAACTGTTTTTT
TRBV6-5,15,TRBJ1-4,.,.,CASGRGGPLIEKLFF,TGTGCCAGCGGTCGGGGTGGGCCCTTAATTGAAAAACTGTTTTTT
TRBV5-1,14,TRBJ2-2,.,.,CASSLDRETGELFF,TGCGCCAGCAGCTTGGACAGGGAAACCGGGGAGCTGTTTTTT
TRBV5-8,14,TRBJ1-4,.,.,CASSRTATNEKLFF,TGTGCCAGCAGCCGGACTGCAACTAATGAAAAACTGTTTTTT
TRBV5-1,15,TRBJ2-3,.,.,CASSLRGSGTDTQYF,TGCGCCAGCAGCTTAAGGGGGAGTGGGACAGATACGCAGTATTTT
TRBV24-1,16,TRBJ1-6,.,.,CATIGALGKDNSPLHF,TGTGCCACCATTGGGGCTCTGGGGAAAGATAATTCACCCCTCCACTTT
TRBV19,14,TRBJ2-1,.,.,CASSIGRAVNEQFF,TGTGCCAGTAGTATAGGTCGAGCCGTCAATGAGCAGTTCTTC
TRBV12-3/TRBV12-4,13,TRBJ1-1,.,.,CASSQKGGVEAFF,TGTGCCAGCAGTCAGAAGGGCGGGGTGGAAGCTTTCTTT
TRBV7-9,14,TRBJ2-7,.,few,CASSLLDSSYEQYF,TGTGCCAGCAGCCTACTCGACAGTTCCTACGAGCAGTACTTC
TRBV6-5,15,TRBJ1-6,TRBD1,once,CASPKVDRGDSPLHF,TGTGCCAGCCCCAAAGTTGACAGGGGGGATTCACCCCTCCACTTT
TRBV12-5,13,TRBJ2-1,.,once,CASGLAPGNEQFF,TGTGCTAGTGGTTTGGCCCCGGGAAATGAGCAGTTCTTC
TRBV7-8,18,TRBJ2-7,.,.,CASSLGARDSRSSYEQYF,TGTGCCAGCAGCTTAGGGGCCCGGGACTCCAGGAGCTCCTACGAGCAGTACTTC
TRBV5-6,15,TRBJ1-5,.,.,CASSHRDTKTQPQHF,TGTGCCAGCAGCCACCGGGACACGAAGACGCAGCCCCAGCATTTT
TRBV14,15,TRBJ2-5,.,.,CASSRSSRGEETQYF,TGTGCCAGCAGCCGAAGTTCCAGGGGTGAAGAGACCCAGTACTTC
TRBV9,17,TRBJ2-1,.,.,CASSVASQGGQSNEQFF,TGTGCCAGCAGCGTAGCTTCCCAGGGGGGACAGAGTAATGAGCAGTTCTTC
TRBV7-4,16,TRBJ1-1,.,.,CALNPLRGGLVTEAFF,TGTGCCCTCAACCCTTTACGGGGAGGACTCGTCACTGAAGCTTTCTTT